The sequence of this T cell receptor (beta chain) was determined in a study of T cell responses to AZD1222 COVID-19 vaccine. The analysis combined second doses at about 4 or about 12 weeks. Germline values: CDR1 KGHDR, CDR2 SFDVKD. The CDR3 has 16 amino acids. Unmatched junction bases numbered 5, after V lost 2 bases and J lost 2 bases. Libraries were prepared by immunoSEQ multiplex PCR; TCRdb keeps only in-frame clonotypes and omits some of them. The sample consists of under 95,000 clones, 80% to 90% of them appearing once. The sample consisted of peripheral blood, taken 28 days after the second AZD1222 dose. The source is an adult who received the AZD1222 COVID-19 vaccine. V usage is TRBV24-1 and J usage is TRBJ2-3, with 8 nucleotides matching TRBD2. CDR3 residues: CATSDSGLATTDTQYF. The CDR3 coding sequence is TGTGCCACCAGTGATTCCGGACTAGCAACCACAGATACGCAGTATTTT.